Below, 16 T cell receptor beta chains from the same sample are listed, as sequenced in a study of PD-L1 blockade in urothelial cancer. Regarding time point: pretreatment peripheral blood. TCRdb's copy holds only in-frame clones and misses some; the assay was immunoSEQ multiplex PCR. The sample records 50,000 or so clones, about 86% being singletons. Specimen: PBMCs, collected around atezolizumab (anti-PD-L1) treatment. Source of these receptors: a man aged 60 to 69 with urothelial cancer.

The chain couples TRBV7-8 to TRBJ1-2, with D tentatively TRBD1 (5 bases). Germline CDR1 and CDR2: SGHVS and FQNEAQ. This CDR3 comprises 19 residues. Deletions cut 1 base from V and 5 bases from J, with 26 bases between. The CDR3 sequence is CASSLGFLGGLPHSYGYTF. CDR3 coding DNA: TGTGCCAGCAGCTTAGGTTTTCTCGGGGGACTTCCACACAGTTATGGCTACACCTTC.

This chain uses TRBV10-3 with TRBJ1-1, with 7 bases lining up with TRBD1. CDR1 and CDR2 from the germline V gene are ENHRY and SYGVKD. V was clipped by 4 bases and J by 1 base; unmatched bases: 3. This CDR3 has 14 amino acids. This CDR3 reads CAISADRSNTEAFF. CDR3 coding DNA: TGTGCCATCAGTGCGGACAGGTCGAACACTGAAGCTTTCTTT.

CDR3 protein: CASSLIRQGRALHF. DNA for the CDR3: TGTGCCAGCAGTTTAATCAGACAGGGGAGGGCCCTCCACTTT. The V call is TRBV6-5, the J call TRBJ1-6, with 8 bases lining up with TRBD1. From germline, CDR1 is MNHEY and CDR2 SVGAGI. J gave up 14 bases and V 4 bases, and 10 bases lay outside the gene matches. This CDR3 spans 14 amino acids.

The genes are TRBV7-8 and TRBJ1-3; 8 bases are a match to TRBD1. This CDR3 contains 14 residues. Unmatched junction bases numbered 1, after V lost 2 bases and J lost 4 bases. Per the germline V gene, CDR1 is SGHVS and CDR2 is FQNEAQ. The CDR3 DNA follows: TGTGCCAGCAGCTTAAGACAGGGGGGAAACACCATATATTTT. Amino acids: CASSLRQGGNTIYF. Full variable domain (remainder filled in from reference TRBV7-8 and TRBJ1-3): GAGVSQSPRYKVAKRGQDVALRCDPISGHVSLFWYQQALGQGPEFLTYFQNEAQLDKSGLPSDRFFAERPEGSVSTLKIQRTQQEDSAVYLCASSLRQGGNTIYFGEGSWLTVV.

This chain links TRBV6-1 with TRBJ1-5, with D maybe TRBD1 (6 bases). V was shortened by 8 bases and J by 5 bases, with 19 bases between the two germline ends. The CDR3 length is 15 residues. From germline, CDR1 is MNHNS and CDR2 SASEGT. The CDR3 nucleotides read TGTGCCAGCGGATCAACCGCGGGGGGCCATCAGCCCCAGCATTTT. Encoded protein: CASGSTAGGHQPQHF.

The chain joins TRBV4-2 to TRBJ2-5, with D possibly being TRBD1 (6 bases). Germline V CDR1 and CDR2: LGHNA, YNFKEQ. The length of the CDR3 is 14 residues. V was trimmed by 5 bases and J by 5 bases, leaving 15 bases between them. The CDR3 spells CASSARTAGETQYF. For the CDR3, the DNA is TGTGCCAGCAGCGCGCGGACAGCTGGGGAGACCCAGTACTTC.

The rearrangement links TRBV28 to TRBJ1-1; D is unclear. Germline loops: CDR1 MDHEN, CDR2 SYDVKM. Trimming cost V 8 bases and J 0 bases, with 7 bases left between them. The CDR3 length is 12 residues. The CDR3 sequence: CASEGMNTEAFF. DNA for the CDR3: TGTGCCAGCGAGGGCATGAACACTGAAGCTTTCTTT.

This clone was counted once. The V call is TRBV29-1, the J call TRBJ1-4; 9 bases align to TRBD1. The CDR3 extends over 15 amino acids. With 7 bases clipped from V and 8 bases from J, the junction kept 14 bases outside the gene matches. The V gene's germline CDR1 is SQVTM and CDR2 ANQGSEA. CDR3 in DNA: TGCAGCGCGCTTCCCGGGACAGGGTCCGGGGAAAAACTGTTTTTT. Protein: CSALPGTGSGEKLFF.

The chain is built from TRBV9 and TRBJ2-7, with D possibly matching TRBD2 (7 bases). CDR3 size: 16 residues. V was cut by 1 base and J by 6 bases, with 20 bases left in between. Germline lookup yields CDR1 SGDLS and CDR2 YYNGEE. The CDR3 loop is CASSVRGGAPFPEQYF. DNA for the CDR3: TGTGCCAGCAGCGTAAGGGGGGGGGCCCCTTTTCCCGAGCAGTACTTC.

This chain joins TRBV11-2 and TRBJ2-1; TRBD1 matches at 7 bases. This CDR3 region has 17 residues. V lost 4 bases, J lost 0 bases, and 9 bases stayed unmatched. Per germline, CDR1 SGHAT and CDR2 FQNNGV. CDR3 DNA sequence: TGTGCCAGCAGCTCAAACTACAGGGGAAACTCCTACAATGAGCAGTTCTTC. This gives the protein CASSSNYRGNSYNEQFF.

This chain links TRBV2 with TRBJ2-3; D is perhaps TRBD1 (7 bases). CDR1 SNHLY and CDR2 FYNNEI come from the germline V gene. The CDR3 sequence is 16 residues long. The germline V and J ends were trimmed by 7 bases and 0 bases, with 17 bases remaining between them. CDR3 in amino acids: CASKLEGAISTDTQYF. The CDR3 DNA follows: TGTGCCAGCAAATTGGAGGGGGCGATAAGCACAGATACGCAGTATTTT.

The chain combines TRBV4-1 with TRBJ1-2; D unresolved. Germline lookup yields CDR1 MGHRA and CDR2 YSYEKL. V gave up 0 bases and J gave up 1 base, with 12 bases separating them. This CDR3 is built from 16 residues. CDR3 in amino acids: CASSQEPGGFNYGYTF. CDR3 DNA: TGCGCCAGCAGCCAAGAACCCGGAGGATTTAACTATGGCTACACCTTC.

Comments on this clone: Sequence at one end of the junction differs from germline and may be a read error. This chain connects TRBV2 to TRBJ1-1; TRBD1 matches at 12 bases. The CDR3 extends over 17 amino acids. Germline V lookup: CDR1 SNHLY, CDR2 FYNNEI. This chain's CDR3 is CASSGLRDRGPNTETFF. In DNA form, the CDR3 reads TGTGCCAGCAGTGGACTCCGGGACAGGGGGCCGAACACTGAAACTTTCTTT.

The chain couples TRBV5-5 to TRBJ2-7, with a weak D call TRBD2 (6 bases). The CDR3 covers 15 residues. V gave up 0 bases and J gave up 6 bases, with 16 bases separating them. Per the germline V gene, CDR1 is SGHKS and CDR2 is YYEKEE (reference sequence). CDR3 coding DNA: TGTGCCAGCAGCTTGGTGGAGGGTCTAATCGGCGAGCAGTACTTC. It encodes CASSLVEGLIGEQYF.

V gene TRBV5-6 combines with J gene TRBJ1-6, with 9 bases identical to TRBD1. Looked up from germline, CDR1 is SGHDT and CDR2 is YYEEEE. The CDR3 has 15 amino acids. The junction had 9 bases not matched to a gene; V was cut back by 6 bases and J by 8 bases. The CDR3 DNA reads TGTGCCAGCACCCCCGGGACAGGGAAGGATTCACCCCTCCACTTT. Protein sequence: CASTPGTGKDSPLHF.

The CDR3 DNA reads TGTGCCTCCAGCGTCGGTTTCAGGGACGAGCAGTACTTC. As protein: CASSVGFRDEQYF. The rearrangement uses TRBV9 and TRBJ2-7, with D perhaps TRBD1 (5 bases). Trimming cost V 10 bases and J 5 bases, with 19 bases left between them. This CDR3 contains 13 residues. Germline assignment: CDR1 SGDLS and CDR2 YYNGEE.